This TCR beta chain was sequenced in a study of blood T cell repertoires in COVID-19. Profiled with immunoSEQ multiplex PCR; TCRdb holds only in-frame clones, not every one. This table holds 80,000 to 90,000 clones, less than 90% found once. Input material: peripheral blood. This sequence originates from a man older than 75 with active or convalescent COVID-19.

CDR3: CASRQYTGNTEAFF. The CDR3 region has the DNA TGTGCCAGCAGACAATACACGGGGAACACTGAAGCTTTCTTT. This rearrangement joins TRBV6-5 to TRBJ1-1, with unresolved D. Trimming stripped 6 bases from V and 1 base from J, with 12 bases between. This CDR3 contains 14 residues. Germline V lookup: CDR1 MNHEY, CDR2 SVGAGI.